This paragraph reports one T cell receptor beta chain. These data belong to a study of cytomegalovirus exposure and HLA in healthy donors. CDR3 size: 13 residues. Germline V gene lookup returns CDR1 ENHRY and CDR2 SYGVKD. Trimming stripped 3 bases from V and 7 bases from J, with 13 bases between. PCR amplification relied on 60 Vbeta primers (plus 13 Jbeta primers). In the original analysis: Later, 80 million or so unique TCR beta chains were counted in an analysis, and roughly 11 million of them were shared. The repertoire was sequenced with immunoSEQ multiplex PCR; TCRdb's copy has only in-frame clones and lacks some. The V and J calls and the clone size are those of that table, but D and trimming were determined from the DNA. The sample has 150,000 or so clones, around three fifths seen once.

The clonotype comes from a woman aged 30 to 39 in good health and CMV-seropositive. Sequencing used PBMCs. The chain couples TRBV10-3 to TRBJ2-7, with no clear D. CDR3 sequence (DNA): TGTGCCATCAGTGAAAGTACCGAGGTTGAGCAGTACTTC. It is translated as CAISESTEVEQYF.